This T cell receptor (beta chain) was sequenced in a study of shared clonotypes between healthy human individuals. Study observations and caveats: Unshared clonotypes carried lower generation probabilities than those common to all four donors.

CDR1 and CDR2 (germline): MDHEN, SYDVKM. The germline V and J ends were trimmed by 3 bases and 8 bases, with 20 bases remaining between them. The CDR3 runs 16 residues. Comments on this clone: Its antigen is not known.

Libraries were prepared by immunoSEQ multiplex PCR; TCRdb keeps only in-frame clonotypes and omits some of them. This table has 2 million to 2.5 million clones, 85% to 95% appearing once. What was sequenced was naive CD4+ T cells from PBMCs. Indicated subset: CD45RA+ positively selected. This TCR derives from a man aged 18-30 years in good health. Some clones in this sample may be carry-over from other donors' samples. J is TRBJ2-1 and V is TRBV28; D is unresolved. This CDR3 is CASSLPLGSVGYEQFF. The CDR3, as DNA: TGTGCCAGCAGTTTGCCCTTGGGGTCGGTAGGTTATGAGCAGTTCTTC. Using reference TRBV28 and TRBJ2-1 for the parts outside the CDR3, the full variable domain is DVKVTQSSRYLVKRTGEKVFLECVQDMDHENMFWYRQDPGLGLRLIYFSYDVKMKEKGDIPEGYSVSREKKERFSLILESASTNQTSMYLCASSLPLGSVGYEQFFGPGTRLTVL.